The 28 T cell receptor beta chains in this list originate from one sample, sequenced in a study of blood T cell repertoires in COVID-19. Some clones are missing from TCRdb's copy, which holds only in-frame ones; the method was immunoSEQ multiplex PCR. The profile covers under 350,000 clones, with about nine tenths appearing a single time and 3.5% to 5% taken by the ten largest. Specimen: PBMCs or T cells enriched from blood (not recorded which). These receptors were collected from a man in his thirties or forties who had recovered from COVID-19.

The rearrangement uses TRBV6-1 and TRBJ1-1; no clear D. The CDR3 is made up of 15 amino acids. Trimming left V 1 base short and J 3 bases short, with 12 bases between. CDR1 MNHNS and CDR2 SASEGT come from the germline V gene. The DNA of the CDR3 is TGTGCCAGCAGTGAAGGGCGGAGGCTCTACACTGAAGCTTTCTTT. Encoded protein: CASSEGRRLYTEAFF.

The V and J genes are TRBV29-1 and TRBJ2-1; no reliable D call. Germline assignment: CDR1 SQVTM and CDR2 ANQGSEA. V was cut by 5 bases and J by 3 bases, with 8 bases left in between. The CDR3 contains 12 residues. The CDR3 sequence: CSVPVLYNEQFF. The CDR3 nucleotides are TGCAGCGTTCCCGTTCTCTACAATGAGCAGTTCTTC.

V and J are TRBV29-1 and TRBJ1-1; the D is unclear. In germline, CDR1 is SQVTM, CDR2 ANQGSEA. Deletions cut 0 bases from V and 4 bases from J, with 6 bases between. The CDR3 runs 12 residues. This CDR3 reads CSVEDRGTEAFF. The CDR3 DNA reads as TGCAGCGTTGAAGATCGGGGCACTGAAGCTTTCTTT.

This chain joins TRBV24-1 and TRBJ2-3, with a possible D match to TRBD1 (5 bases). The CDR3 runs 16 residues. Trimming took 1 base from V and 1 from J, leaving 11 bases between them. Germline values: CDR1 KGHDR, CDR2 SFDVKD. In DNA form, the CDR3 reads TGTGCCACCAGTGATTTAGGCAGGGTCGGCACAGATACGCAGTATTTT. It yields the protein CATSDLGRVGTDTQYF.

The chain couples TRBV30 to TRBJ2-1, with 9 bases identical to TRBD2. The junction had 6 bases not matched to a gene; V was cut back by 3 bases and J by 3 bases. The germline gives CDR1 GTSNPN, CDR2 SVGIG (reference sequence). The CDR3 runs to 15 residues. The CDR3 sequence: CAWREIAGVYNEQFF. In nucleotides, the CDR3 is TGTGCCTGGAGGGAAATAGCGGGAGTCTACAATGAGCAGTTCTTC.

This clone was counted between two and nine times. The CDR3 region has the DNA TGTGCCATCAGTGAAGACAGGGGAGGTTTAGCCTATGGCTACACCTTC. Residues: CAISEDRGGLAYGYTF. V and J are TRBV10-3 and TRBJ1-2; 8 bases align to TRBD1. Germline V gene data show CDR1 as ENHRY and CDR2 as SYGVKD. The CDR3 extends over 16 amino acids. The V and J ends lost 3 bases and 4 bases, in that order; junction bases with no gene match: 10.

The V call is TRBV6-5, the J call TRBJ1-4, with D tentatively TRBD1 (6 bases). The CDR3 covers 15 residues. Per the germline V gene, CDR1 is MNHEY and CDR2 is SVGAGI. V was trimmed by 0 bases and J by 7 bases, leaving 12 bases between them. This CDR3 reads CASSYSTGWGEKLFF. CDR3 DNA: TGTGCCAGCAGTTACTCCACAGGGTGGGGTGAAAAACTGTTTTTT.

The rearrangement links TRBV29-1 to TRBJ1-2; no firm D call. The germline V gene has CDR1 SQVTM and CDR2 ANQGSEA. Trimming took 1 base from V and 1 from J, leaving 13 bases between them. This CDR3 has 15 amino acids. The CDR3 coding sequence is TGCAGCGTTGAAGTCATTCCCCGGGGTAACTATGGCTACACCTTC. It specifies CSVEVIPRGNYGYTF.

V usage is TRBV4-1 and J usage is TRBJ1-4; D is uncertain. V was cut by 3 bases and J by 0 bases, with 5 bases left in between. The CDR3 is 14 residues long. Germline CDR1 MGHRA, CDR2 YSYEKL. This CDR3 reads CASSHRATNEKLFF. The CDR3 DNA reads as TGCGCCAGCAGCCACCGGGCAACTAATGAAAAACTGTTTTTT.

With regard to this clone: Other nucleotide sequences in the sample specify the same CDR3. This chain links TRBV5-1 with TRBJ2-1; 11 bases match TRBD2. The CDR3 sequence is 15 residues long. V was pared by 2 bases and J by 4 bases, with 2 bases of the junction left unmatched. Per the germline V gene, CDR1 is SGHRS and CDR2 is YFSETQ. The chain's CDR3 is CASSLLAGDYNEQFF. DNA of the CDR3: TGCGCCAGCAGCTTACTAGCGGGGGATTACAATGAGCAGTTCTTC. Looking up the rest from reference TRBV5-1 and TRBJ2-1 gives the full variable domain: KAGVTQTPRYLIKTRGQQVTLSCSPISGHRSVSWYQQTPGQGLQFLFEYFSETQRNKGNFPGRFSGRQFSNSRSEMNVSTLELGDSALYLCASSLLAGDYNEQFFGPGTRLTVL.

The genes are TRBV18 and TRBJ2-7, with 9 positions matching TRBD1. The junction had 8 bases not matched to a gene; V was cut back by 5 bases and J by 3 bases. The germline V gene has CDR1 KGHSH and CDR2 LQKENI. The CDR3 spans 15 residues. The CDR3 is CASSDDRGYIYEQYF. CDR3 nucleotide sequence: TGTGCCAGCTCAGACGACAGGGGGTATATCTACGAGCAGTACTTC.

The chain joins TRBV21-1 to TRBJ1-6. TRBV21-1 is recorded as a pseudogene. This CDR3 comprises 11 residues. The DNA for the CDR3 is TGTGCCAGCACCCCGGGGTCACCCCTCCACTTT. The encoded protein is CASTPGSPLHF.

J is TRBJ1-5 and V is TRBV10-2, with 7 nucleotides matching TRBD1. Germline CDR1 reads WSHSY; CDR2 reads SAAADI. The CDR3 covers 16 residues. The V gene end was trimmed by 6 bases and the J gene end by 6 bases; junction bases not matched to a gene: 14. The CDR3 nucleotides read TGCGCCAGCAGCTGGGGCAGGGGGAGTGGCGGTCAGCCCCAGCATTTT. It yields the protein CASSWGRGSGGQPQHF.

This clone has more than one count but fewer than ten. The rearrangement uses TRBV28 and TRBJ1-5; no firm D call. The CDR3 loop spans 12 amino acids. V was clipped by 7 bases and J by 1 base, with 5 bases between them. CDR1 and CDR2 from the germline V gene are MDHEN and SYDVKM. The CDR3 reads CASTQSNQPQHF. CDR3 coding DNA: TGTGCCAGCACGCAGAGCAATCAGCCCCAGCATTTT.

The V gene is TRBV5-1, the J gene TRBJ2-7; D not resolved. The CDR3 sequence is 13 residues long. From germline, CDR1 is SGHRS and CDR2 YFSETQ. V was cut by 2 bases and J by 0 bases, with 6 bases left in between. CDR3 region: CASSFRVSYEQYF. The CDR3 DNA reads as TGCGCCAGCAGCTTCCGGGTCTCCTACGAGCAGTACTTC.

The V gene is TRBV6-6, the J gene TRBJ2-7; the D is unclear. Germline CDR1 is MNHNY and CDR2 is SVGAGI (reference sequence). The V and J ends lost 3 bases and 7 bases respectively, with 7 bases between them. This CDR3 has 11 amino acids. As DNA, the CDR3 is TGTGCCAGCAGTTATGGCGGAGAGCAGTACTTC. This gives the protein CASSYGGEQYF.

The chain couples TRBV7-9 to TRBJ2-7; D is possibly TRBD2 (5 bases). Germline V gives CDR1 SEHNR, CDR2 FQNEAQ (reference sequence). The CDR3 has 13 residues. Trimming removed 2 bases from V and 6 bases from J, with 11 bases in between. CDR3 nucleotides: TGTGCCAGCAGCTTAAGCGGACGCTTCGAGCAGTACTTC. Translation gives CASSLSGRFEQYF.

The rearrangement joins TRBV4-2 to TRBJ1-1; possible D gene TRBD1, 6 bases. The CDR3 has 16 residues. CDR1 and CDR2 (germline): LGHNA, YNFKEQ. V was clipped by 0 bases and J by 4 bases, with 15 bases between them. CDR3 sequence reads: CASSQDRAGVITEAFF. In DNA form, the CDR3 reads TGTGCCAGCAGCCAAGACAGGGCAGGGGTTATCACTGAAGCTTTCTTT.

Note on this clone: The same CDR3 arises from other DNA sequences in this sample as well. This chain uses TRBV7-2 with TRBJ2-5, with D uncertain. The CDR3 length is 13 residues. The V gene's germline CDR1 is SGHTA and CDR2 FQGNSA. V lost 2 bases and J lost 2, with 6 bases in between. CDR3 sequence: CASSLRVQETQYF. For the CDR3, the DNA is TGTGCCAGCAGCTTACGGGTTCAAGAGACCCAGTACTTC.

The chain recombines TRBV7-6 with TRBJ2-7, with TRBD1 matching 8 bases. Germline V gene data show CDR1 as SGHVS and CDR2 as FNYEAQ. The CDR3 extends over 16 amino acids. The V gene end was trimmed by 5 bases and the J gene end by 0 bases; junction bases not matched to a gene: 9. Here the CDR3 DNA reads TGTGCCAGCAGCCCCTTCCGGGACAGGTCCTCCTACGAGCAGTACTTC. Its protein product is CASSPFRDRSSYEQYF.

The J gene is TRBJ1-5, the V gene TRBV18; D is unresolved. CDR3 size: 17 residues. Germline CDR1 and CDR2: KGHSH and LQKENI. Trimming cost V 9 bases and J 0 bases, with 21 bases left between them. The CDR3 nucleotides read TGTGCCAGTCGTCCACGATCCCGACATTATAGCAATCAGCCCCAGCATTTT. This sequence encodes CASRPRSRHYSNQPQHF.

This clone is labeled medium-sized. CDR3 sequence: CASSLRGTGGYQPQHF. CDR3 in DNA: TGTGCCAGTAGTCTTCGGGGGACAGGGGGCTATCAGCCCCAGCATTTT. The rearrangement joins TRBV19 to TRBJ1-5, with TRBD1 identical over 12 bases. Per germline, CDR1 LNHDA and CDR2 SQIVND (reference sequence). The CDR3 runs 16 residues. The V and J ends lost 5 bases and 5 bases, in that order; junction bases with no gene match: 7.

The rearrangement uses TRBV5-1 and TRBJ2-6; D remains ambiguous. V dropped 7 bases and J dropped 0 bases, with 8 bases sitting between them. This CDR3 is built from 14 residues. Looked up from germline, CDR1 is SGHRS and CDR2 is YFSETQ. CDR3 sequence: CASAQDSGANVLTF. Here the CDR3 DNA reads TGCGCCAGCGCCCAGGACTCTGGGGCCAACGTCCTGACTTTC.

V usage is TRBV27 and J usage is TRBJ2-1; 7 nucleotides align to TRBD2. Germline CDR1 reads MNHEY; CDR2 reads SMNVEV (reference sequence). V shed 4 bases and J 9 bases; nucleotides not matched to a gene: 12. The CDR3 is made up of 15 amino acids. CDR3 DNA: TGTGCCAGCAGTTCCAGCCGGGGTGGGAGGGCTGAGCAGTTCTTC. Translating it yields CASSSSRGGRAEQFF.

The V and J genes are TRBV2 and TRBJ2-3; a possible D gene is TRBD2 (6 bases). Germline V gene data show CDR1 as SNHLY and CDR2 as FYNNEI. Trimming cost V 1 base and J 3 bases, with 14 bases left between them. The length of the CDR3 is 16 residues. DNA of the CDR3: TGTGCCAGCAGTGAAGTAGGAGGGAAGAATACAGATACGCAGTATTTT. Translated, it gives CASSEVGGKNTDTQYF.

V is TRBV5-4 and J is TRBJ2-3; a possible D gene is TRBD2 (5 bases). The CDR3 is 14 residues long. The V end was cut by 1 base, the J end by 6 bases, with 12 bases between. The V gene's germline CDR1 is SGHNT and CDR2 YYREEE (reference sequence). The CDR3 protein is CASSLRAGADTQYF. The CDR3 DNA reads TGTGCCAGCAGCTTGAGGGCGGGCGCGGATACGCAGTATTTT.

This clone was picked up a small number of times. The chain has TRBV9 and TRBJ1-6, with D perhaps matching TRBD1 (6 bases). The CDR3 sequence is 17 residues long. V dropped 4 bases and J dropped 0 bases, with 14 bases sitting between them. From germline, CDR1 is SGDLS and CDR2 YYNGEE. The CDR3 DNA reads TGTGCCAGCAGCTCCCGGACAGATAGCTCCTATAATTCACCCCTCCACTTT. This translates into CASSSRTDSSYNSPLHF. Full variable domain (remainder filled in from reference TRBV9 and TRBJ1-6): DSGVTQTPKHLITATGQRVTLRCSPRSGDLSVYWYQQSLDQGLQFLIQYYNGEERAKGNILERFSAQQFPDLHSELNLSSLELGDSALYFCASSSRTDSSYNSPLHFGNGTRLTVT.

This chain joins TRBV5-1 and TRBJ2-7, with 7 nucleotides matching TRBD1. This CDR3 region has 15 residues. The germline V gene encodes CDR1 SGHRS and CDR2 YFSETQ. With V trimmed by 4 bases and J by 0 bases, 7 bases remained unmatched. CDR3 region: CASSPGQAVSYEQYF. The DNA for the CDR3 is TGCGCCAGCAGCCCCGGACAGGCCGTCTCCTACGAGCAGTACTTC.